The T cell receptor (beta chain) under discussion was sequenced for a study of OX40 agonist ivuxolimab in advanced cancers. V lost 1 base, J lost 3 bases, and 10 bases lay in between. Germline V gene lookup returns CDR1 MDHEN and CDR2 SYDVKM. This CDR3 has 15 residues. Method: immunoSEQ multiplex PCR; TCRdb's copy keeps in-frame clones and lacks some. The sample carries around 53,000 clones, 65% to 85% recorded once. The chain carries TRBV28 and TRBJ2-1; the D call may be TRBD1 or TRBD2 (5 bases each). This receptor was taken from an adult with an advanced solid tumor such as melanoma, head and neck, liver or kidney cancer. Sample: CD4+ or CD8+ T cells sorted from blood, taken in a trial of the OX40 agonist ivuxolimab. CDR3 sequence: CASSLSGTGYNEQFF. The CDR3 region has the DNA TGTGCCAGCAGTTTATCGGGGACCGGCTACAATGAGCAGTTCTTC. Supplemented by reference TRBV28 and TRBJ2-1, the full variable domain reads DVKVTQSSRYLVKRTGEKVFLECVQDMDHENMFWYRQDPGLGLRLIYFSYDVKMKEKGDIPEGYSVSREKKERFSLILESASTNQTSMYLCASSLSGTGYNEQFFGPGTRLTVL.